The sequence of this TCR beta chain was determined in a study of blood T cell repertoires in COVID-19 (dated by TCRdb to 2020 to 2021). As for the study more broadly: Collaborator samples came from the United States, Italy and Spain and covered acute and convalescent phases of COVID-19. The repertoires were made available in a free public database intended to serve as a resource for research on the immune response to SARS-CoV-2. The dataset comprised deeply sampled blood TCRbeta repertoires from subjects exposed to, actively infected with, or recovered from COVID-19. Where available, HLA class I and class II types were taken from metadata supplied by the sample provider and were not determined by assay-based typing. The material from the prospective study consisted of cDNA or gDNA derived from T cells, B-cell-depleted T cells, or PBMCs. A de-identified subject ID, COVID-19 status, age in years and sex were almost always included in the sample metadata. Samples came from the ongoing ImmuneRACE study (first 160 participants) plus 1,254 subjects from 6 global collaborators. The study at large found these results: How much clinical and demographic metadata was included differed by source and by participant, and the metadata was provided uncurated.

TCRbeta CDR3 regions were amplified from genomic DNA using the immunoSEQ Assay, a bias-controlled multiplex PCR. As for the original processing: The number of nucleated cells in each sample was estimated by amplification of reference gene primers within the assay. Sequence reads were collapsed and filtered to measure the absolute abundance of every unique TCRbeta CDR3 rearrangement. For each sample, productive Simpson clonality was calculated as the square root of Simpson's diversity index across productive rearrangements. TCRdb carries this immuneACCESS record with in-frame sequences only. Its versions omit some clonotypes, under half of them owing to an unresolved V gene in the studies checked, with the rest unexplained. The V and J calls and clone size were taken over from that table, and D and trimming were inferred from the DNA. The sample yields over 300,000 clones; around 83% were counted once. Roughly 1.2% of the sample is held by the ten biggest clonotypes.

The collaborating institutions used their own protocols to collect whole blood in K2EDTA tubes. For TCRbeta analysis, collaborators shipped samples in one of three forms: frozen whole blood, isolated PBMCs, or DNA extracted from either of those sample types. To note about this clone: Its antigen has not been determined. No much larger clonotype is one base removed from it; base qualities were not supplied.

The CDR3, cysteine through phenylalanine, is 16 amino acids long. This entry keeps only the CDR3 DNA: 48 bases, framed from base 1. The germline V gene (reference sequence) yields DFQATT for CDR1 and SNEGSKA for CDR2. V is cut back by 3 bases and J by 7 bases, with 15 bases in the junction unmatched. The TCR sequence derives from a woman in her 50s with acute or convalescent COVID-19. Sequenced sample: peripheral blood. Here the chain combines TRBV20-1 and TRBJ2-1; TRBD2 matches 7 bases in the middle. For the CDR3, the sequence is CSASAALVGGRNEQFF. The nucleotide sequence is TGCAGTGCTAGTGCTGCCTTAGTGGGAGGGAGGAATGAGCAGTTCTTC.